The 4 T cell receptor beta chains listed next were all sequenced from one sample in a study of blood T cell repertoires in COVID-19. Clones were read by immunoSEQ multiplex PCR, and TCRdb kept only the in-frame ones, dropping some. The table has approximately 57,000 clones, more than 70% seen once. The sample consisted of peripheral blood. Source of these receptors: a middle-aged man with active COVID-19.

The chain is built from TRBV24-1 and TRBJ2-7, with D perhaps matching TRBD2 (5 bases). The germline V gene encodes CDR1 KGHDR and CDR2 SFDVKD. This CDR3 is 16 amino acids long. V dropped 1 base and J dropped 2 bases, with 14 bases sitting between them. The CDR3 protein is CATSDLRTRAAYEQYF. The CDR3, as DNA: TGTGCCACCAGTGATTTACGTACTAGGGCAGCCTACGAGCAGTACTTC.

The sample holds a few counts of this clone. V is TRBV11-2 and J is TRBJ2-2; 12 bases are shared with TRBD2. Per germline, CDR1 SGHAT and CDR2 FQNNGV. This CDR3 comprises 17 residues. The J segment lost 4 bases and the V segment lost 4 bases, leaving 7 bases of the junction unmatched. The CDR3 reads CASSSPGLAGLTGELFF. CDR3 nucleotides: TGTGCCAGCAGCTCCCCTGGACTAGCGGGACTCACCGGGGAGCTGTTTTTT.

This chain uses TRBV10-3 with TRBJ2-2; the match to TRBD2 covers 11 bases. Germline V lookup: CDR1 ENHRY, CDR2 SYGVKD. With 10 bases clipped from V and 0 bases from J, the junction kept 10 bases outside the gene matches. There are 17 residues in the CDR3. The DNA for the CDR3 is TGTGCCACCAGACTAGCGGGAAGAGAATCGAACACCGGGGAGCTGTTTTTT. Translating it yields CATRLAGRESNTGELFF.

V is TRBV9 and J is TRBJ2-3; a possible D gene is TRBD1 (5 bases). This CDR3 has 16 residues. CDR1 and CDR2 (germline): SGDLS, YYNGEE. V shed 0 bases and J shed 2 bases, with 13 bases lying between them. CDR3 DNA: TGTGCCAGCAGCGTAGCTACAGGCTTTAACACAGATACGCAGTATTTT. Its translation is CASSVATGFNTDTQYF.